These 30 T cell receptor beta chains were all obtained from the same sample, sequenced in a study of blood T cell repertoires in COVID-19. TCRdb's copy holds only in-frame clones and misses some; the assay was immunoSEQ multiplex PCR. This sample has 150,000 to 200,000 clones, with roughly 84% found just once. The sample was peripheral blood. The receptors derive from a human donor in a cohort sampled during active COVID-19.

The CDR3 DNA follows: TGTGCCAGCAAACCGAAGGGGGGGAGCTCCGGGGAGCTGTTTTTT. Its protein is CASKPKGGSSGELFF. The rearrangement joins TRBV6-4 to TRBJ2-2, with D possibly matching TRBD2 (7 bases). The CDR3 length is 15 residues. V lost 7 bases and J 6 bases, leaving 18 bases between the germline ends. Germline V gene data show CDR1 as MRHNA and CDR2 as SNTAGT.

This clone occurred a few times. This CDR3 is CAISGTSGAGELFF. CDR3 DNA: TGTGCCATCAGTGGTACTAGCGGGGCCGGGGAGCTGTTTTTT. V and J are TRBV10-3 and TRBJ2-2; TRBD2 aligns across 10 bases. Trimming at V came to 4 bases and at J to 6 bases, leaving 2 bases not matched to a gene. Germline V gene data show CDR1 as ENHRY and CDR2 as SYGVKD. The CDR3 is 14 residues long.

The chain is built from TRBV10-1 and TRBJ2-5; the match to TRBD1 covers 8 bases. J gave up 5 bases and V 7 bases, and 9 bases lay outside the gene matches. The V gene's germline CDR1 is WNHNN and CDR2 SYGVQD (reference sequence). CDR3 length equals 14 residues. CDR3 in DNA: TGCGCCAGCACTCGGACAGGGTTGGGGGAGACCCAGTACTTC. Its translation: CASTRTGLGETQYF.

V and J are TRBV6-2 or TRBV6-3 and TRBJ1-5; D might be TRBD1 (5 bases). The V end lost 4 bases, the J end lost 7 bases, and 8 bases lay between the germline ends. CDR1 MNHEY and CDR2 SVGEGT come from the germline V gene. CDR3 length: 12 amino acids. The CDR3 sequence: CASSFAGQPQHF. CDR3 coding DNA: TGTGCCAGCAGTTTCGCAGGGCAGCCCCAGCATTTT.

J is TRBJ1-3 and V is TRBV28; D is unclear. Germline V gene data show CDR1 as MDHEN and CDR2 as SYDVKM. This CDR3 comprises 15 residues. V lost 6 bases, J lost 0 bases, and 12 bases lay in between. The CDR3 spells CASSLGLSSGNTIYF. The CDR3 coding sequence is TGTGCCAGCAGCCTCGGACTTAGCTCTGGAAACACCATATATTTT.

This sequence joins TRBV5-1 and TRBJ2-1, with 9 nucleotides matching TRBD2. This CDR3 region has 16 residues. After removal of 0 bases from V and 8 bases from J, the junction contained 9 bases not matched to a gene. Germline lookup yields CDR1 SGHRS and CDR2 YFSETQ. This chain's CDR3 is CASSLARLAGYDEQFF. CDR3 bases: TGCGCCAGCAGCTTGGCCAGGCTAGCGGGGTACGATGAGCAGTTCTTC.

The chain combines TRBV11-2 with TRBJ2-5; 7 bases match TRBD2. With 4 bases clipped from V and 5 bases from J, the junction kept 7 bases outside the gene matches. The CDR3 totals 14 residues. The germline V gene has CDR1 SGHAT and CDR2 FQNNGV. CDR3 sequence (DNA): TGTGCCAGCAGCTCGAGCGGGGTTGGGGAGACCCAGTACTTC. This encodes CASSSSGVGETQYF.

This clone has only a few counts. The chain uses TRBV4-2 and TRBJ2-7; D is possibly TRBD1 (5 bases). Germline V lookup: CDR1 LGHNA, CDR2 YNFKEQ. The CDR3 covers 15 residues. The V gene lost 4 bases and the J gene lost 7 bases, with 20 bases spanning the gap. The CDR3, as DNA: TGTGCCAGCAGCCCCTCGGACAAGGTTGTGGGGGAGCAGTACTTC. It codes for CASSPSDKVVGEQYF.

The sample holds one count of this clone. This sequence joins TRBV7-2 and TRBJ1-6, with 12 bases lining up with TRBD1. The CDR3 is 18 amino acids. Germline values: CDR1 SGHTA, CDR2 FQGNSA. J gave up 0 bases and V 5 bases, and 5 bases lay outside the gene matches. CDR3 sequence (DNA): TGTGCCAGCAGCCCCGGGACAGGGGGCTTCTCCTATAATTCACCCCTCCACTTT. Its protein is CASSPGTGGFSYNSPLHF.

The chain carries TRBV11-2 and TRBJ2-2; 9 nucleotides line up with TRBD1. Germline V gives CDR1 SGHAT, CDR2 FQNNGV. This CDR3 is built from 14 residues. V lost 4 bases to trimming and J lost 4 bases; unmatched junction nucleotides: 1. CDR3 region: CASSSQGATGELFF. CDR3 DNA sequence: TGTGCCAGCAGCTCACAGGGGGCCACCGGGGAGCTGTTTTTT. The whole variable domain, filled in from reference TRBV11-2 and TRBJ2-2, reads EAGVAQSPRYKIIEKRQSVAFWCNPISGHATLYWYQQILGQGPKLLIQFQNNGVVDDSQLPKDRFSAERLKGVDSTLKIQPAKLEDSAVYLCASSSQGATGELFFGEGSRLTVL.

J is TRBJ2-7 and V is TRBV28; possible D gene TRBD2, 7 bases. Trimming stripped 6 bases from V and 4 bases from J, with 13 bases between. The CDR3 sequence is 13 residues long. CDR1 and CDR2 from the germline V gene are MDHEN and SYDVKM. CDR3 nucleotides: TGTGCCAGCAGCAAGGGGGGGATATACGAGCAGTACTTC. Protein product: CASSKGGIYEQYF.

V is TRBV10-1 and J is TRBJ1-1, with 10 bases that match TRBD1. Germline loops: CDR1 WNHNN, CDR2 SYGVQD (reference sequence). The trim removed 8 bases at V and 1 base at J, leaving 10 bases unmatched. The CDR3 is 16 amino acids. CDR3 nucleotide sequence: TGCGCCAGCGCCCGGGACAGGGGAGGGAAGAACACTGAAGCTTTCTTT. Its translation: CASARDRGGKNTEAFF.

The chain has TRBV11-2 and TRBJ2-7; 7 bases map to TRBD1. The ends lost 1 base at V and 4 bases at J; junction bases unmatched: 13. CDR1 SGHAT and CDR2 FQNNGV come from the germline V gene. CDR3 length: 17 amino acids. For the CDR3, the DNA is TGTGCCAGCAGCTTAGGGGCGCCGGGACAGTGGCTTTACGAGCAGTACTTC. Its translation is CASSLGAPGQWLYEQYF.

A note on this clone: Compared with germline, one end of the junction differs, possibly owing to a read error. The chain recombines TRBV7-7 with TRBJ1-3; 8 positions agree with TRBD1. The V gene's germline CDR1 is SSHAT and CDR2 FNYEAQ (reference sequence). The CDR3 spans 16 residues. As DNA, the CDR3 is TGTGCTAGCAGCTTCCGGGACAGGCGGGCTGGAAACACCATATATTTT. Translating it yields CASSFRDRRAGNTIYF.

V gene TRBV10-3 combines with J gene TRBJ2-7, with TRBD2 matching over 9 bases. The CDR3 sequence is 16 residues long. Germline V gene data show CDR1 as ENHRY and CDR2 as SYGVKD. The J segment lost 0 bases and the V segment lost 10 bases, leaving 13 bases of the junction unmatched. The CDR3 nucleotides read TGTGCCACTAGCCTGGGTGTAGCGGGAGACTCCTACGAGCAGTACTTC. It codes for CATSLGVAGDSYEQYF.

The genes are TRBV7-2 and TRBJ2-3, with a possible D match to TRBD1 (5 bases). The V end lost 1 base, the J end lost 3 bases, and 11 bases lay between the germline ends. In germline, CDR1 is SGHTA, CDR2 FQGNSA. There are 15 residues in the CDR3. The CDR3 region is CASSLDGASTDTQYF. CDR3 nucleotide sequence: TGTGCCAGCAGCTTAGATGGGGCTTCGACAGATACGCAGTATTTT.

This chain's CDR3 is CASSLVGQGSYEQYF. The CDR3 DNA reads as TGTGCCAGCAGCTTGGTTGGACAGGGGTCGTACGAGCAGTACTTC. The V and J genes are TRBV5-6 and TRBJ2-7; 9 bases match TRBD1. This CDR3 contains 15 residues. The germline V gene has CDR1 SGHDT and CDR2 YYEEEE. After removal of 0 bases from V and 4 bases from J, the junction contained 5 bases not matched to a gene.

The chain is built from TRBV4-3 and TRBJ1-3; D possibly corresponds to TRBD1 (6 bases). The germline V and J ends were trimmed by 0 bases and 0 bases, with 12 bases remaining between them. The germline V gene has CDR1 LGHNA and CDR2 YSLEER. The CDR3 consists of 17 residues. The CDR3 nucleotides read TGCGCCAGCAGCCAAGATGACAGGTCTAGCTCTGGAAACACCATATATTTT. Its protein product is CASSQDDRSSSGNTIYF.

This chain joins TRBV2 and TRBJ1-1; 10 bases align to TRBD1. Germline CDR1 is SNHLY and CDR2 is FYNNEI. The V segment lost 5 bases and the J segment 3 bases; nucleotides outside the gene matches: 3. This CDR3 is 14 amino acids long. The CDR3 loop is CASSLDRGDTEAFF. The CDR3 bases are TGTGCCAGCAGTCTGGACAGGGGGGACACTGAAGCTTTCTTT.

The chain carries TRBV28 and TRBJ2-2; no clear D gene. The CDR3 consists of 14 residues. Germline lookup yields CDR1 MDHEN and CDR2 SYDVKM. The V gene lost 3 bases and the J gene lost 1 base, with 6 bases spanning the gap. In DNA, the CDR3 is TGTGCCAGCAGTTTTTACAGGAACACCGGGGAGCTGTTTTTT. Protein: CASSFYRNTGELFF.

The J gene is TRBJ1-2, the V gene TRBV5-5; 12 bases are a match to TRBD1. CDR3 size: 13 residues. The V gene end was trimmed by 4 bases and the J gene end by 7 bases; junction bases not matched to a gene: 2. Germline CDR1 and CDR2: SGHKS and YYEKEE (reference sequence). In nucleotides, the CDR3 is TGTGCCAGCAGCCAGGGACAGGGGGCTGGCTACACCTTC. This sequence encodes CASSQGQGAGYTF.

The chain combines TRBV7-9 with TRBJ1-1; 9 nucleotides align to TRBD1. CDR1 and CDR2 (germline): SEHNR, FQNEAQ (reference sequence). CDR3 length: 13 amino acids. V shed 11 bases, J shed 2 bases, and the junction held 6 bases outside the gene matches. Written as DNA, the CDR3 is TGTGCCGGTAGGACAGGGGTTAACACTGAAGCTTTCTTT. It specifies CAGRTGVNTEAFF.

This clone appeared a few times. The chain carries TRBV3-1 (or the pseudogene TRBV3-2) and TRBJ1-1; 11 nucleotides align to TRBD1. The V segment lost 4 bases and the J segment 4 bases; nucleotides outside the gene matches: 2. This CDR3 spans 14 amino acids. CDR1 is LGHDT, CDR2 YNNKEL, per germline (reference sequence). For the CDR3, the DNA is TGTGCCAGCAGCCTTGGGACAGGGGGCACTGAAGCTTTCTTT. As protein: CASSLGTGGTEAFF.

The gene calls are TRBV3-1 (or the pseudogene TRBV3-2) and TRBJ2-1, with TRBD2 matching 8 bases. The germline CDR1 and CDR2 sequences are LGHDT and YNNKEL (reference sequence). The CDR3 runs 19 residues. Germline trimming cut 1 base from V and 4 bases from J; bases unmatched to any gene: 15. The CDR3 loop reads CASSQVPREREKGYNEQFF. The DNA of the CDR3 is TGTGCCAGCAGCCAAGTTCCCCGGGAGCGGGAGAAGGGATACAATGAGCAGTTCTTC.

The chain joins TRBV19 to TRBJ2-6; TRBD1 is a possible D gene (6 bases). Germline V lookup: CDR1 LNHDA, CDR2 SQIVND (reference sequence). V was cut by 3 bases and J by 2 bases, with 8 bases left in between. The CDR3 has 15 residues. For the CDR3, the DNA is TGTGCCAGTAGTATTAACAGGGCTGGGGCCAACGTCCTGACTTTC. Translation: CASSINRAGANVLTF. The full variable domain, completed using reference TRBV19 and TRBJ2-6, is DGGITQSPKYLFRKEGQNVTLSCEQNLNHDAMYWYRQDPGQGLRLIYYSQIVNDFQKGDIAEGYSVSREKKESFPLTVTSAQKNPTAFYLCASSINRAGANVLTFGAGSRLTVL.

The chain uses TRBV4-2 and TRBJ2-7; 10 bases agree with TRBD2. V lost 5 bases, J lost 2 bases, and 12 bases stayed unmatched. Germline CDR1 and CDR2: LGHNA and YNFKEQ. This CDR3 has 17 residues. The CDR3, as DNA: TGTGCCAGCAGCACGTGGTCCCAGCGGGAGGGCCCCTACGAGCAGTACTTC. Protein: CASSTWSQREGPYEQYF.

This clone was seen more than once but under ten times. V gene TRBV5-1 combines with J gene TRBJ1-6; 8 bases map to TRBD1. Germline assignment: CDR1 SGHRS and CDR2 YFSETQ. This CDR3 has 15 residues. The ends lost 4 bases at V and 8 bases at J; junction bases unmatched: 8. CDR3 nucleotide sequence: TGCGCCAGCAGCCCGACGGGACAGGCCTATTCACCCCTCCACTTT. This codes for CASSPTGQAYSPLHF.

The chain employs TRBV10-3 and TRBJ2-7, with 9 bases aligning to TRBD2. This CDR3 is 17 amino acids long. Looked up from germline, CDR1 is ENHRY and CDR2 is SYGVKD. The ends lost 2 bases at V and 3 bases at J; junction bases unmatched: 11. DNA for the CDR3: TGTGCCATCAGTGAGCGGAGGGAGCTAGCGGGAATCTACGAGCAGTACTTC. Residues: CAISERRELAGIYEQYF.

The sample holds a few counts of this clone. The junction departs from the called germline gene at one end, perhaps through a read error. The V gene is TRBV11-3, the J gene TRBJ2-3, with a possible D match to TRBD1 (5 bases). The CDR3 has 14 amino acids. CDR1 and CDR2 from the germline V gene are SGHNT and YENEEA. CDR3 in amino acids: CASSPGSGTDTQYF. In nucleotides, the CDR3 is TGTGCCAGCAGCCCAGGGTCTGGCACTGATACGCAGTATTTT.

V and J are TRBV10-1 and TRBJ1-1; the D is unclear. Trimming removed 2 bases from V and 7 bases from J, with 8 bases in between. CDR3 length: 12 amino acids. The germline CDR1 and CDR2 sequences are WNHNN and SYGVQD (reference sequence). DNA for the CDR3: TGCGCCAGCAGTGAGAAGGAGGGTGAAGCTTTCTTT. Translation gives CASSEKEGEAFF.